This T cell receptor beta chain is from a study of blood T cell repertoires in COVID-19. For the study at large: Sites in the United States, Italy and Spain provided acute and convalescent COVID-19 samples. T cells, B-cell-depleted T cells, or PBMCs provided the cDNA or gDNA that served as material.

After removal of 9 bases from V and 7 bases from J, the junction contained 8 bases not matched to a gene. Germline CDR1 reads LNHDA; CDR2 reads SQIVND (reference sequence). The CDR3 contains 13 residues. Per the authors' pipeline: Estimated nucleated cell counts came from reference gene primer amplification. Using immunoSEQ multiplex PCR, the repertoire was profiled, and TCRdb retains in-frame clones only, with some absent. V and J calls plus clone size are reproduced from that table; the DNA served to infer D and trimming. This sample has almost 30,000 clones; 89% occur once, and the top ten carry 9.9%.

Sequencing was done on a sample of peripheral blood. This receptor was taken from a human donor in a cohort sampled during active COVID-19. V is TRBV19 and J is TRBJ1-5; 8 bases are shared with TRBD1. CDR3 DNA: TGTGCCAGCCACGGACAGGGTCGACAGCCCCAGCATTTT. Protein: CASHGQGRQPQHF.